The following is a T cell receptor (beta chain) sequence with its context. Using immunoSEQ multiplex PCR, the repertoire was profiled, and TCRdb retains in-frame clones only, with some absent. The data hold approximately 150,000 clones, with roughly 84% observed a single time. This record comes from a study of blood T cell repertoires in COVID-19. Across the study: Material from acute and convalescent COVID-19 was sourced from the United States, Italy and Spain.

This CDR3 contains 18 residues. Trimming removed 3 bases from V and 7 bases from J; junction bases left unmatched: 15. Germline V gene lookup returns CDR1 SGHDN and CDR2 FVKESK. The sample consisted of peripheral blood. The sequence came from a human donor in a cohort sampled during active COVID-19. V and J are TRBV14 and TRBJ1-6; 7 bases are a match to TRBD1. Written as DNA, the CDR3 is TGTGCCAGCAGCCAGCCGGGGGACAGTGGACTCTTAAATTCACCCCTCCACTTT. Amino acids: CASSQPGDSGLLNSPLHF.